The present entry profiles one T cell receptor (beta chain) with its context. Original analysis: It was from reference gene primer amplification that nucleated cell counts were estimated. Sequencing used immunoSEQ multiplex PCR; TCRdb keeps in-frame clones, though not all of them. V and J calls plus clone size are reproduced from that table; the DNA served to infer D and trimming. The sample consists of about 40,000 clones, about 88% of them appearing once. The record originates from a study of blood T cell repertoires in COVID-19. Study as a whole: PBMCs, B-cell-depleted T cells, or T cells provided the cDNA or gDNA that made up the material.

The CDR3 is made up of 13 amino acids. CDR1 is SNHLY and CDR2 is FYNNEI in the germline V gene. V was shortened by 6 bases and J by 5 bases, with 13 bases between the two germline ends. The specimen sequenced was peripheral blood. The J gene is TRBJ2-5, the V gene TRBV2; possibly TRBD1 for D (6 bases). The source of this sequence is a human donor in a cohort sampled during active COVID-19. CDR3 sequence (DNA): TGTGCCAGCAGGCCGACAGGTGGGGAGACCCAGTACTTC. Amino acid sequence: CASRPTGGETQYF.